This TCR beta chain was recorded in a study of neurological immune-mediated disorders (dated by TCRdb to the late 2010s). Regarding the complete study: The study compared peripheral blood TCR-beta repertoires of HTLV-I-associated myelopathy (HAM/TSP) patients, multiple sclerosis patients and healthy controls using UMI-based sequencing. Longitudinal HAM/TSP and healthy donors were sampled at 3 time-points each (about 3-45 month intervals). Of the approximately 65 subjects in the cohort, some 15 were HAM/TSP patients, approximately 35 were multiple sclerosis patients, and about 20 were healthy controls. The 106 TCR-beta libraries covered PBMC samples along with longitudinal samples, technical triplicates, and paired sorted CD4+ and CD8+ T-cell subsets.

Here is what the overall study found, with its caveats: TCR clonal expansion was greatest in HAM/TSP patients and smallest in MS patients, who ranked below even healthy controls. Expanded clones from different subjects shared no identical CDR3 amino acid sequences, which suggests that TCR-beta repertoires were private in all groups.

The CDR3 covers 15 residues, taking in both the cysteine and the phenylalanine. The sequence is cut down to CDR3 DNA, 45 bases in frame from base 1. CDR1 and CDR2 (SGHVS, FNYEAQ) derive from the germline V gene. Sample time point, as interpreted from the label and publication: longitudinal time-point 3. For unsorted PBMC libraries, 2 million PBMCs were used after storage in RNAlater at -80 degrees C until RNA extraction. PBMCs were separated from peripheral blood using Ficoll-Hypaque density gradient centrifugation and then cryopreserved in liquid nitrogen. cDNA synthesis used template-switch 5'RACE with a primer carrying a 10-nucleotide random unique molecular identifier tagging each TCR transcript. Every sequencing run covered 15-18 subjects and yielded more than 160 million TCR-beta sequences. The RNeasy kit was used to extract total RNA. The KAPA Real-time Library Amplification kit was used to amplify TCR-beta VDJ regions with primers targeting the TCR constant region and the 5'RACE anchor. A first PCR added sample indexes and Illumina adaptors, after which a second PCR increased the library yield. After Ampure bead purification, the TCR product of roughly 650 bp was size-selected on a 2% E-gel SizeSelection system. Before pooling, library quality was assessed on a Bioanalyzer, concentration was determined with Qubit, and library quantification was performed with the Kapa Library Quantification kit. An Illumina HiSeq 2500 was used to sequence the libraries paired-end at 2 x 150 bp. To increase sequence diversity, roughly 25-31% phiX was spiked into each library pool. Turning to the authors' computational methods: Quality-filtered reads were processed with the UMI-based MiGEC pipeline, which removed over 75% of raw TCR sequences during error correction. VDJ genes were aligned to IMGT germline references, and each clonotype was defined by a unique CDR3 amino acid sequence together with V-J genes. Clonal expansion, Shannon diversity, and CDR3 relatedness (CalcPairwiseDistances, ClusterSamples) were evaluated with VDJtools, and phylogenetic trees were built with CLCbio workbench. Expanded clones were defined as having at least 8 unique UMIs, based on coefficient-of-variation modelling across technical triplicates. The public reads were reprocessed in TCRdb via fastp at Q25 and MiXCR, keeping in-frame beta chains. Identical CDR3 protein sequences are pooled into one entry, listed with their most common genes and DNA. None of the V and J calls come from the authors' own analysis; TCRdb made them. This sample holds fewer than 50,000 distinct CDR3 sequences; roughly 13% were observed only once. The top ten clonotypes cover roughly 10% of the sample.

Comment on this clonotype: Its antigen is unknown. Germline is not matched at one junction end, which may reflect a read error.

The sequence is built from TRBV7-6 and TRBJ2-7, and 7 bases in between align with TRBD2. The source of this sequence is a male donor with HTLV-1-associated myelopathy (HAM/TSP). Sequenced sample: PBMCs. In nucleotide form, the sequence is TGTGCCTGCAGCTTAGTGGCTAGCGGATTCTACGAGCAGTACTTC. Translated, this gives CACSLVASGFYEQYF.